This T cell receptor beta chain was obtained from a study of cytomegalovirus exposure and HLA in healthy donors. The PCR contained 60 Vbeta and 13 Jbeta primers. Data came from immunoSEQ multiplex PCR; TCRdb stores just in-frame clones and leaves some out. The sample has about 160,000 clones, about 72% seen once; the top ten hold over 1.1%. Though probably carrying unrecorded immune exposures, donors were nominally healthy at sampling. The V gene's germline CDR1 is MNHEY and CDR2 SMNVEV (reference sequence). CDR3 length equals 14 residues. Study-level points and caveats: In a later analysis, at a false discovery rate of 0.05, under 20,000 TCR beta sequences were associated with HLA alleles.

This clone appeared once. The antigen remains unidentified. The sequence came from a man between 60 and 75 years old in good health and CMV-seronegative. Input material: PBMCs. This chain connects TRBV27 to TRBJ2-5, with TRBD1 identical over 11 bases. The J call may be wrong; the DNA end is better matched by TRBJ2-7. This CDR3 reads CASSPGTGGYEQYF. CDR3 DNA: TGTGCCAGCAGTCCCGGGACAGGGGGGTACGAGCAGTACTTC.